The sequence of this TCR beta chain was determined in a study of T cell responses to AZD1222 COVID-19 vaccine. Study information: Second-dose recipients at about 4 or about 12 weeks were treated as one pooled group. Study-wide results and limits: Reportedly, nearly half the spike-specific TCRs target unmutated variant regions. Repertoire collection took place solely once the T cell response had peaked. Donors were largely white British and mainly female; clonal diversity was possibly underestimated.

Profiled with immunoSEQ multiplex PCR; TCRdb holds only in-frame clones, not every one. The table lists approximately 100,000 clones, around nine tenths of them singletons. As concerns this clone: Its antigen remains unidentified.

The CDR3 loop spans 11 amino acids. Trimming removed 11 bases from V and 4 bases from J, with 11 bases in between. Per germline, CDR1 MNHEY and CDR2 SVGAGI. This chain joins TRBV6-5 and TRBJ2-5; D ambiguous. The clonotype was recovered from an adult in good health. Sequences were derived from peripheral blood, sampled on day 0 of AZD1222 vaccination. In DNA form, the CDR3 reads TGTGCCGTGAGACGGGTAGAGACCCAGTACTTC. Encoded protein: CAVRRVETQYF.